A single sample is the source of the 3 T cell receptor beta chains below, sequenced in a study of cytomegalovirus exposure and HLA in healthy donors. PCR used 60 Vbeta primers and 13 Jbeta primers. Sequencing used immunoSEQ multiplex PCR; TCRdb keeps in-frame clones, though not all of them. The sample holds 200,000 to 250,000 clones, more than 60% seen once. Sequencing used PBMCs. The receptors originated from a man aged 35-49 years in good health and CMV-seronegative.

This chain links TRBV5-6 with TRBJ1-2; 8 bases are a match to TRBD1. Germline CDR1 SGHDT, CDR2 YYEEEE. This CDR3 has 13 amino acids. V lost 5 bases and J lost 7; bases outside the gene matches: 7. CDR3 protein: CASRSQGALGYTF. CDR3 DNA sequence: TGTGCCAGCAGATCTCAGGGGGCGCTTGGCTACACCTTC.

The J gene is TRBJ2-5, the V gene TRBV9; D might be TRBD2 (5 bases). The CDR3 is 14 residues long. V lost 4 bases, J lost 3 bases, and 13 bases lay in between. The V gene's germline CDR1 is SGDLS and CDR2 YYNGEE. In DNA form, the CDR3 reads TGTGCCAGCAGCTTGGGTGGGAGAGAAGAGACCCAGTACTTC. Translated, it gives CASSLGGREETQYF.

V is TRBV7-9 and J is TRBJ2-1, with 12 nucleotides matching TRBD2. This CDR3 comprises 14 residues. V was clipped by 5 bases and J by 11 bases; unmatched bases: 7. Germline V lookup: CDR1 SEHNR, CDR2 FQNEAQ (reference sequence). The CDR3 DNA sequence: TGTGCCAGCAGCGCGCGGACTAGCGGGGCTCAGCAGTTCTTC. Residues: CASSARTSGAQQFF.